This T cell receptor beta chain was sequenced for a study of response to subunit inactivated influenza vaccine. V was shortened by 6 bases and J by 0 bases, with 8 bases between the two germline ends. The CDR3 contains 13 residues. The germline V gene has CDR1 MNHNS and CDR2 SASEGT. TCRdb reanalysed the RT-PCR reads using MiXCR and keeps one entry per CDR3 protein. The repertoire includes hundreds of thousands of distinct CDR3 sequences, roughly 15% of them detected once, and around 7.6% sits in the top ten. General study results and limits: Authors suggested each seasonal flu vaccination may recruit only limited numbers of new T cells.

As regards this clonotype: Its antigen is unknown.

The receptor comes from a man in his fifties who received an inactivated influenza vaccine. The sample in question was PBMCs from blood, obtained 14 to 15 days before vaccination. The chain uses TRBV6-1 and TRBJ1-2; D is undetermined. CDR3 residues: CASSRMSNYGYTF. CDR3 DNA sequence: TGTGCCAGCAGCCGGATGTCTAACTATGGCTACACCTTC.